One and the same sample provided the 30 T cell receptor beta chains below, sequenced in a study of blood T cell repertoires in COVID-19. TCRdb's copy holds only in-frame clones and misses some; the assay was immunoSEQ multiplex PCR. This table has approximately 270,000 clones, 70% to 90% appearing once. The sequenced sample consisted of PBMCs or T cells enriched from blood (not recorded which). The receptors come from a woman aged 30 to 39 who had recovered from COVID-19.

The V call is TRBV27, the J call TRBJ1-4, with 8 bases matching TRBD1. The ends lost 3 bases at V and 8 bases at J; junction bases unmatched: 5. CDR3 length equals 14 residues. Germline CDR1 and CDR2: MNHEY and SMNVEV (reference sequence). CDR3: CASSLVQGGEKLFF. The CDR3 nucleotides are TGTGCCAGCAGTTTGGTACAGGGGGGGGAAAAACTGTTTTTT.

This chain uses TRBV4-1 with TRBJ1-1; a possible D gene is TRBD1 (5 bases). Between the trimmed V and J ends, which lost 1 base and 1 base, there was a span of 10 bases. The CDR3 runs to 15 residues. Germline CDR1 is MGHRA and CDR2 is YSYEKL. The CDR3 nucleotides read TGCGCCAGCAGCCAAGCGGGACTCTCGAACACTGAAGCTTTCTTT. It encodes CASSQAGLSNTEAFF.

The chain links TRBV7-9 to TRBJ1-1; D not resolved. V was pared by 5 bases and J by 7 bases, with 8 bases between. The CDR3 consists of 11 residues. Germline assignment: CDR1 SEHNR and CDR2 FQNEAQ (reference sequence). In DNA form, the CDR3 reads TGTGCCAGCAGCCCTGGCCGTGAAGCTTTCTTT. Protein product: CASSPGREAFF.

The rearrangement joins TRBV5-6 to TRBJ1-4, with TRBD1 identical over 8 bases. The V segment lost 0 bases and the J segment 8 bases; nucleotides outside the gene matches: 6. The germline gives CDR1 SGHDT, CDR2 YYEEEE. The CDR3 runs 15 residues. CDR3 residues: CASSLAGGPKEKLFF. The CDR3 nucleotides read TGTGCCAGCAGCTTGGCAGGGGGCCCCAAAGAAAAACTGTTTTTT.

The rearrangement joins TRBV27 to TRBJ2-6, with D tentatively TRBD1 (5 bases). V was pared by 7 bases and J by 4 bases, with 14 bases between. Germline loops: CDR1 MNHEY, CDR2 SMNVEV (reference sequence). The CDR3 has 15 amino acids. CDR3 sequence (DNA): TGTGCCAGCACTATCGCAGGGATCGGGGCCAACGTCCTGACTTTC. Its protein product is CASTIAGIGANVLTF.

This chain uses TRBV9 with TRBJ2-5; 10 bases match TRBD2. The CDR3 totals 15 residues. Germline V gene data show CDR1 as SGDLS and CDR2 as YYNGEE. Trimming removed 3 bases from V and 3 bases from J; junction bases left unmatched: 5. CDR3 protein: CASSESGLAKETQYF. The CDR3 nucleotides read TGTGCCAGCAGCGAATCGGGACTAGCGAAAGAGACCCAGTACTTC.

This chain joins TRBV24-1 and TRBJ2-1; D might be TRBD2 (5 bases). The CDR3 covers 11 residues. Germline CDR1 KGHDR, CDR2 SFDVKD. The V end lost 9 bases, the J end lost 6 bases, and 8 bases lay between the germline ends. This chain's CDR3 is CATGRGNEQFF. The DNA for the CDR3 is TGTGCCACCGGACGGGGCAATGAGCAGTTCTTC.

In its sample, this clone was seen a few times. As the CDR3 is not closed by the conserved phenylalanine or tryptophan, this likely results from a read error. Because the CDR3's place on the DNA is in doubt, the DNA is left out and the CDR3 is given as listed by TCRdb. The CDR3: CAWRHDSHEELGL. This sequence joins TRBV30 and TRBJ1-1; the DNA was not compared with TRBD1, the D call given in the table. The CDR3 numbers 13 amino acids, ends counted. Germline V CDR1 and CDR2: GTSNPN, SVGIG (reference sequence).

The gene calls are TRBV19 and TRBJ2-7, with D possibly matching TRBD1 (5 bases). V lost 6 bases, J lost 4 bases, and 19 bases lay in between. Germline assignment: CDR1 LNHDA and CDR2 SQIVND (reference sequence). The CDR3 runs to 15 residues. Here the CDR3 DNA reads TGTGCCAGTAGATACGCTGGGGCAAACGGGTACGAGCAGTACTTC. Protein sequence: CASRYAGANGYEQYF.

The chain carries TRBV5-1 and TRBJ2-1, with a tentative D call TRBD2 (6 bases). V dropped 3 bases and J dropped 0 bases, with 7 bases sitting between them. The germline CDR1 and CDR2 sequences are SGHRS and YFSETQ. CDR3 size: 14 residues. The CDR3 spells CASSSGDSYNEQFF. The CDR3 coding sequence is TGCGCCAGCAGCTCGGGGGACTCCTACAATGAGCAGTTCTTC.

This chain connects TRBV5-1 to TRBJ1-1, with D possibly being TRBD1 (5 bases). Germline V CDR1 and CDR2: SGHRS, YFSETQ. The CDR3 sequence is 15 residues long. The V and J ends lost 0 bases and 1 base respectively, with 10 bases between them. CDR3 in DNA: TGCGCCAGCAGCTTGGTCGGTAGGGGGAACACTGAAGCTTTCTTT. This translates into CASSLVGRGNTEAFF.

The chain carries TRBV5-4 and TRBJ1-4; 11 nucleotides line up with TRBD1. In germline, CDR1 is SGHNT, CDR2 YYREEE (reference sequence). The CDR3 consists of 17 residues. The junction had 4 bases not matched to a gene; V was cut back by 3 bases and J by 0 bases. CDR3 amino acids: CASSSDRGRSTNEKLFF. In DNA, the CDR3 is TGTGCCAGCAGCTCGGACAGGGGGCGCTCAACTAATGAAAAACTGTTTTTT.

The CDR3 bases are TGTGCCAGTAGTATCGGGTCAGCCCTAGCCAAAAACATTCAGTACTTC. This sequence encodes CASSIGSALAKNIQYF. The rearrangement joins TRBV19 to TRBJ2-4; D not certain. Germline CDR1 LNHDA, CDR2 SQIVND (reference sequence). The length of the CDR3 is 16 residues. The ends were cut back, 3 bases at V and 0 bases at J, with 12 bases in the middle.

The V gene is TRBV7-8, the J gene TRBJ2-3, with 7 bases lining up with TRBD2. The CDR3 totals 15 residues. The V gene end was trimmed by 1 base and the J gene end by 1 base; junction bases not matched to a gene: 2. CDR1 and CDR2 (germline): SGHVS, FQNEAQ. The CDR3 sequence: CASSLVGRGTDTQYF. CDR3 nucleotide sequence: TGTGCCAGCAGCTTAGTAGGGAGGGGCACAGATACGCAGTATTTT.

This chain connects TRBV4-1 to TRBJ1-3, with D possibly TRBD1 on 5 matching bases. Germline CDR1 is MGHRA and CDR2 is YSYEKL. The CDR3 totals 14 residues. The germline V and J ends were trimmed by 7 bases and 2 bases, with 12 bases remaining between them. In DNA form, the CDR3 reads TGCGCCAGCAATATGGGGGGGGCTGGAAACACCATATATTTT. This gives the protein CASNMGGAGNTIYF.

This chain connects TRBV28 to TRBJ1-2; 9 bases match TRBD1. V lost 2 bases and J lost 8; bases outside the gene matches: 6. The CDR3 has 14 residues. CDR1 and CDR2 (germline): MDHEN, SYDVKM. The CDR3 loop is CASSLGGQGLGYTF. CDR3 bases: TGTGCCAGCAGTTTAGGGGGACAGGGATTGGGCTACACCTTC.

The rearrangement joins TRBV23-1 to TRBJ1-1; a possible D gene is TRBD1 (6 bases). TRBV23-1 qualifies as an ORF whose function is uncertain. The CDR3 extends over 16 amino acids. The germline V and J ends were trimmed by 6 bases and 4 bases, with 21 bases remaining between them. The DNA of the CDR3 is TGCGCCAGCAGACCTCGGACGGATAGAGGGGGCACTGAAGCTTTCTTT. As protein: CASRPRTDRGGTEAFF.

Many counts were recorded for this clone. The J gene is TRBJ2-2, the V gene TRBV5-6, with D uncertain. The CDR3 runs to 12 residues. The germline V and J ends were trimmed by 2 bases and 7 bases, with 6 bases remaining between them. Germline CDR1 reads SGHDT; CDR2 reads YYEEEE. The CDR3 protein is CASSFSGGELFF. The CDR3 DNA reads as TGTGCCAGCAGCTTTTCGGGCGGGGAGCTGTTTTTT. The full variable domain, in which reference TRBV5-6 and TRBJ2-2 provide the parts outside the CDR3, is DAGVTQSPTHLIKTRGQQVTLRCSPKSGHDTVSWYQQALGQGPQFIFQYYEEEERQRGNFPDRFSGHQFPNYSSELNVNALLLGDSALYLCASSFSGGELFFGEGSRLTVL.

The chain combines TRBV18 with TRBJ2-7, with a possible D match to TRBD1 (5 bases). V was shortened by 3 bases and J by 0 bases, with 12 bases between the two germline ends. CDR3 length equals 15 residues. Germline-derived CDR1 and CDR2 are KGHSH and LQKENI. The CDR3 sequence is CASSPKQAISYEQYF. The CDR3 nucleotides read TGTGCCAGCTCACCTAAACAGGCGATCTCCTACGAGCAGTACTTC.

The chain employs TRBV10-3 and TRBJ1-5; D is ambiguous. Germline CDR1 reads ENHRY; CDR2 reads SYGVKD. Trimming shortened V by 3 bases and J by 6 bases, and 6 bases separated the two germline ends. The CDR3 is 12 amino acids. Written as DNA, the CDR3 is TGTGCCATCAGTGAAGCAGGTCAGCCCCAGCATTTT. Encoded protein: CAISEAGQPQHF.

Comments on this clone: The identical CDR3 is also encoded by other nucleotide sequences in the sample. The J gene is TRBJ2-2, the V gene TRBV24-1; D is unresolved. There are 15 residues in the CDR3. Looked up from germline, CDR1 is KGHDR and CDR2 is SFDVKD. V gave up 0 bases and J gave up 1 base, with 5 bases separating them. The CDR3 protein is CATSDLTGNTGELFF. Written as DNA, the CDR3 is TGTGCCACCAGTGATTTGACCGGGAACACCGGGGAGCTGTTTTTT.

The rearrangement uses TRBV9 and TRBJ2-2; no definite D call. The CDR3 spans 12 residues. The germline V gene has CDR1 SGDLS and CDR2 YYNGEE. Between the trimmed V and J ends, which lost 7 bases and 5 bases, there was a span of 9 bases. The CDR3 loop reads CASSHWTGELFF. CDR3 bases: TGTGCCAGCTCCCACTGGACCGGGGAGCTGTTTTTT.

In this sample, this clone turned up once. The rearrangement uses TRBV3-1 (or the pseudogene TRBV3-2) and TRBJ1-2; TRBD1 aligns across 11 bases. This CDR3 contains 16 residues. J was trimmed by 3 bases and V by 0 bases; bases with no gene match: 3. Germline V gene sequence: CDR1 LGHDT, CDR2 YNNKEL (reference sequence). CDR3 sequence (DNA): TGTGCCAGCAGCCAAGATAGGACAGGGGGCTACTATGGCTACACCTTC. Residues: CASSQDRTGGYYGYTF.

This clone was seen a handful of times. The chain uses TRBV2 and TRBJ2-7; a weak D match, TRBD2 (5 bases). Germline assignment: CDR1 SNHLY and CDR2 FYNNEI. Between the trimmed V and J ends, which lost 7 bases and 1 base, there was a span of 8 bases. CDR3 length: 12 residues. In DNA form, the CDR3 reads TGTGCCAGCAATCCGGGGTCCTACGAGCAGTACTTC. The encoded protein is CASNPGSYEQYF.

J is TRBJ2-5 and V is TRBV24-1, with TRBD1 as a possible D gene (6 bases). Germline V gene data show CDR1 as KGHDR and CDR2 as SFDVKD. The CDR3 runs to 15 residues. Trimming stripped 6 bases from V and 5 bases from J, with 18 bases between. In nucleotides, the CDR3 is TGTGCCACCAGTACGCACGGGGCAGGGGAGGAGACCCAGTACTTC. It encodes CATSTHGAGEETQYF.

Written as DNA, the CDR3 is TGTGCCTGGGCCTGGAGGGCGACAGATACGCAGTATTTT. Translation gives CAWAWRATDTQYF. The chain joins TRBV30 to TRBJ2-3; tentative D call: TRBD2 (6 bases). The ends were cut back, 5 bases at V and 3 bases at J, with 12 bases in the middle. Germline V lookup: CDR1 GTSNPN, CDR2 SVGIG (reference sequence). The CDR3 sequence is 13 residues long.

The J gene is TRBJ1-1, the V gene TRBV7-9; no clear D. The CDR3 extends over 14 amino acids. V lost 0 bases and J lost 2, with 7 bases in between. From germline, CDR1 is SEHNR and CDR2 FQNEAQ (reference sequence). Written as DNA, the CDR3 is TGTGCCAGCAGCTTAGCGGGAGCCAACACTGAAGCTTTCTTT. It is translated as CASSLAGANTEAFF.

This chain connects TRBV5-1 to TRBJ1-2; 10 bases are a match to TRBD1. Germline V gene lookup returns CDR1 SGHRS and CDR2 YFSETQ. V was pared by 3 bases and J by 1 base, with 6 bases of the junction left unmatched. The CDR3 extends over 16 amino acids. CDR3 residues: CASSSTGQGGNYGYTF. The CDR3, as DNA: TGCGCCAGCAGCTCAACCGGACAGGGGGGTAACTATGGCTACACCTTC. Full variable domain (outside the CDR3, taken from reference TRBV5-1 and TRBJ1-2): KAGVTQTPRYLIKTRGQQVTLSCSPISGHRSVSWYQQTPGQGLQFLFEYFSETQRNKGNFPGRFSGRQFSNSRSEMNVSTLELGDSALYLCASSSTGQGGNYGYTFGSGTRLTVV.

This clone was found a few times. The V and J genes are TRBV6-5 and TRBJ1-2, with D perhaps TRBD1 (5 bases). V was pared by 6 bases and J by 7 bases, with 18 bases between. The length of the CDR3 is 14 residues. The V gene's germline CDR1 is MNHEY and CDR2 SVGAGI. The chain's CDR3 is CASSYDGREAGYTF. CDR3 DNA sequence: TGTGCCAGCAGCTACGACGGCAGGGAGGCTGGCTACACCTTC.

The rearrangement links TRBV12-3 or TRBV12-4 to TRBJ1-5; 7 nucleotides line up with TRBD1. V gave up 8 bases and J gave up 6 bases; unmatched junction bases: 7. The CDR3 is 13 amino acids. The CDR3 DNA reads TGTGCCAGCTGTATGGCAGGGGGTCAGCCCCAGCATTTT. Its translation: CASCMAGGQPQHF.